Given below is one T cell receptor beta chain in context. The record originates from a study of T cells in Graves' hyperthyroidism and ophthalmopathy. RNA transcripts yielded amplified TCR beta CDR3 regions. With the HTBI primer set, the TCR CDR3 went through a first round of RT-PCR. MiXCR, run by TCRdb on the multiplex PCR reads, gives a single entry per CDR3 protein. The table includes more than 350,000 distinct CDR3 sequences, about 15% detected once. Between the trimmed V and J ends, which lost 3 bases and 0 bases, there was a span of 6 bases. The CDR3 runs 13 residues. Germline V gene sequence: CDR1 MNHEY, CDR2 SMNVEV (reference sequence).

This clonotype originated in a woman aged 30 to 39 with Graves' hyperthyroidism. Sequenced material: blood. This rearrangement joins TRBV27 to TRBJ2-7; D ambiguous. CDR3 residues: CASSFRGSYEQYF. For the CDR3, the DNA is TGTGCCAGCAGTTTTCGCGGCTCCTACGAGCAGTACTTC.